This TCR beta chain was recorded in a study of blood T cell repertoires in COVID-19. Trimming cost V 4 bases and J 5 bases, with 14 bases left between them. This CDR3 region has 14 residues. In germline, CDR1 is SNHLY, CDR2 FYNNEI. Original processing notes: Amplified reference gene primers provided the basis for estimating nucleated cell counts. TCRdb's table, derived via immunoSEQ multiplex PCR, lists solely in-frame clones and lacks some. That table is the source of V, J and clone size, and D and trimming were worked out from the DNA. The sample consists of under 110,000 clones, 75% to 85% of them appearing once.

The source is a man at least 80 years old with COVID-19, enrolled during active disease. Sequenced material: peripheral blood. The chain has TRBV2 and TRBJ1-2, with D maybe TRBD1 (6 bases). The CDR3 reads CASSATGPSYGYTF. The CDR3 nucleotides read TGTGCCAGCAGTGCGACAGGTCCTTCATATGGCTACACCTTC.